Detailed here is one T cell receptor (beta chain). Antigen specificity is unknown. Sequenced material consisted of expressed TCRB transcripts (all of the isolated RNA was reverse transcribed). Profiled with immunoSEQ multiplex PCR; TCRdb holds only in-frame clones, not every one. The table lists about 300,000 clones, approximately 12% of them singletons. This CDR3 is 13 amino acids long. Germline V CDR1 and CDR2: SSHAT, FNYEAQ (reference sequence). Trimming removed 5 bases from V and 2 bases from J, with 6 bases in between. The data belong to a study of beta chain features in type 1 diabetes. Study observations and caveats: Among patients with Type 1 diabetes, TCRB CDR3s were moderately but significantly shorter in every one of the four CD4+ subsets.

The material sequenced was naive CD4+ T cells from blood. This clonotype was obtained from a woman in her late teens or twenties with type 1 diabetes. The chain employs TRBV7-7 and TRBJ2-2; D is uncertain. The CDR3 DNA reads TGTGCCAGCAGCCCTACTAACACCGGGGAGCTGTTTTTT. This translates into CASSPTNTGELFF.